The clone carrying this T cell receptor (beta chain) was counted many times. TCRdb reprocessed the RACE reads with MiXCR, giving one entry per CDR3 protein. Altogether about 140,000 distinct CDR3 sequences are present, around 11% being singletons, with the ten largest covering around 1.4%. Specified time point: patch test 2, 6 weeks after DPC sensitization. Treatment described: therapeutic diphenylcyclopropenone sensitization with weekly scalp DPC. The drawing of blood occurred before each patch test was applied. This record comes from a study of human T cells and chemical hapten exposure. Study-level background: 2% DPC was applied to roughly 2 cm by roughly 2 cm of upper inner arm skin for sensitization. Variation in per-sample TCR yields came mainly from small pooled library volume differences.

The CDR3 is 12 residues long. Trimming pared 0 bases from V and 4 bases from J, leaving 4 bases between. Germline CDR1 is SNHLY and CDR2 is FYNNEI. The clonotype originates from a woman aged 50 to 60 with alopecia areata. Some clones in this sample may be carry-over from other donors' samples. The chain recombines TRBV2 with TRBJ2-7; the D is unclear. The sample in question was whole blood, obtained in connection with sensitization to the hapten diphenylcyclopropenone (DPC). CDR3 protein: CASSEAAYEQYF. The DNA for the CDR3 is TGTGCCAGCAGTGAAGCGGCGTACGAGCAGTACTTC.